The source of this TCR beta chain is a study of T cell clones after liver transplantation. Germline CDR1 is SGHAT and CDR2 is FQNNGV. Trimming took 3 bases from V and 7 from J, leaving 13 bases between them. CDR3 length equals 14 residues. This table comes from immunoSEQ multiplex PCR, and its TCRdb copy is limited to in-frame clones, with some not included. The sample lists 68,000 or so clones, 80% occurring once. This clone was seen just once. The antigen remains undetermined. General observations from the study: Graft donor-reactive T cells possibly entered the graft instead of undergoing deletion.

The TCR originated in a human donor who received a liver transplant. The sequencing here drew on CD4+ T cells from blood, taken before liver transplant. This rearrangement joins TRBV11-2 to TRBJ2-1, with D possibly TRBD1 on 6 matching bases. This chain's CDR3 is CASSFGRGRNEQFF. The CDR3, as DNA: TGTGCCAGCAGCTTCGGCAGGGGAAGAAATGAGCAGTTCTTC.